This entry lists 9 T cell receptor beta chains sequenced from one sample in a study of blood T cell repertoires in COVID-19. The data were produced by immunoSEQ multiplex PCR, yet TCRdb's version contains in-frame clones alone and is incomplete. The table lists under 40,000 clones, 93% of them singletons. Sequencing was performed on peripheral blood. These receptors all come from a human donor in a cohort sampled during active COVID-19.

The J gene is TRBJ2-1, the V gene TRBV12-3 or TRBV12-4; the D gene is possibly TRBD2 (5 bases). This CDR3 contains 12 residues. V shed 5 bases and J shed 8 bases, with 10 bases lying between them. As DNA, the CDR3 is TGTGCCAGCAGTGTAGGGAGAGATGAGCAGTTCTTC. This codes for CASSVGRDEQFF.

The CDR3, as DNA: TGTGCCAGCAGTGGGACAGATAAAGAGACCCAGTACTTC. It encodes CASSGTDKETQYF. The chain has TRBV2 and TRBJ2-5; the D gene is possibly TRBD1 (6 bases). The germline V gene has CDR1 SNHLY and CDR2 FYNNEI. This CDR3 is 13 amino acids long. Between the trimmed V and J ends, which lost 4 bases and 3 bases, there was a span of 9 bases.

The rearrangement links TRBV6-5 to TRBJ2-7, with D unresolved. Germline V gene lookup returns CDR1 MNHEY and CDR2 SVGAGI. Between the trimmed V and J ends, which lost 0 bases and 2 bases, there was a span of 11 bases. This CDR3 comprises 15 residues. The CDR3 loop is CASSYSVLRPYEQYF. The CDR3 DNA is TGTGCCAGCAGTTACTCGGTACTACGACCCTACGAGCAGTACTTC.

The V gene is TRBV6-6, the J gene TRBJ1-2, with 7 bases aligning to TRBD1. J gave up 1 base and V 6 bases, and 5 bases lay outside the gene matches. Per germline, CDR1 MNHNY and CDR2 SVGAGI (reference sequence). The CDR3 is 14 amino acids. CDR3 sequence: CASSRTGSNYGYTF. As DNA, the CDR3 is TGTGCCAGCAGCCGGACAGGAAGTAACTATGGCTACACCTTC.

J is TRBJ2-1 and V is TRBV9, with 9 bases fitting TRBD2. Trimming took 0 bases from V and 6 from J; bases not matched to a gene: 1. Germline CDR1 reads SGDLS; CDR2 reads YYNGEE. The length of the CDR3 is 14 residues. CDR3 nucleotide sequence: TGTGCCAGCAGCGTAGGTAGCGGGAGCAATGAGCAGTTCTTC. This sequence encodes CASSVGSGSNEQFF. The whole variable domain, filled in from reference TRBV9 and TRBJ2-1, reads DSGVTQTPKHLITATGQRVTLRCSPRSGDLSVYWYQQSLDQGLQFLIQYYNGEERAKGNILERFSAQQFPDLHSELNLSSLELGDSALYFCASSVGSGSNEQFFGPGTRLTVL.

J is TRBJ2-5 and V is TRBV6-1; 7 nucleotides match TRBD2. The V segment lost 0 bases and the J segment 2 bases; nucleotides outside the gene matches: 6. This CDR3 spans 16 amino acids. The germline V gene has CDR1 MNHNS and CDR2 SASEGT. The CDR3 region has the DNA TGTGCCAGCAGTGAAGCACTGTTGGGGGGGCAAGAGACCCAGTACTTC. It is translated as CASSEALLGGQETQYF.

The chain links TRBV6-5 to TRBJ2-7; D ambiguous. Germline V gene data show CDR1 as MNHEY and CDR2 as SVGAGI. The CDR3 has 13 residues. Trimming took off 5 bases at V and 6 bases at J, with 14 bases between the two ends. The CDR3 bases are TGTGCCAGCAGTCGTTCGCGCGAACTCGAGCAGTACTTC. It translates to CASSRSRELEQYF.

This clone was detected a few times. The chain combines TRBV5-1 with TRBJ2-1; 9 nucleotides align to TRBD1. The CDR3 runs to 17 residues. The germline V gene has CDR1 SGHRS and CDR2 YFSETQ. The V and J ends lost 0 bases and 4 bases, in that order; junction bases with no gene match: 8. The CDR3 DNA reads TGCGCCAGCAGCTTGGGAGGTATCGGGACAGGGTACAATGAGCAGTTCTTC. This gives the protein CASSLGGIGTGYNEQFF.

The chain recombines TRBV18 with TRBJ1-4; D is unclear. Per the germline V gene, CDR1 is KGHSH and CDR2 is LQKENI. V was trimmed by 3 bases and J by 0 bases, leaving 11 bases between them. This CDR3 spans 16 amino acids. As DNA, the CDR3 is TGTGCCAGCTCACCGGTACCACCAGCAACTAATGAAAAACTGTTTTTT. Translating gives CASSPVPPATNEKLFF.